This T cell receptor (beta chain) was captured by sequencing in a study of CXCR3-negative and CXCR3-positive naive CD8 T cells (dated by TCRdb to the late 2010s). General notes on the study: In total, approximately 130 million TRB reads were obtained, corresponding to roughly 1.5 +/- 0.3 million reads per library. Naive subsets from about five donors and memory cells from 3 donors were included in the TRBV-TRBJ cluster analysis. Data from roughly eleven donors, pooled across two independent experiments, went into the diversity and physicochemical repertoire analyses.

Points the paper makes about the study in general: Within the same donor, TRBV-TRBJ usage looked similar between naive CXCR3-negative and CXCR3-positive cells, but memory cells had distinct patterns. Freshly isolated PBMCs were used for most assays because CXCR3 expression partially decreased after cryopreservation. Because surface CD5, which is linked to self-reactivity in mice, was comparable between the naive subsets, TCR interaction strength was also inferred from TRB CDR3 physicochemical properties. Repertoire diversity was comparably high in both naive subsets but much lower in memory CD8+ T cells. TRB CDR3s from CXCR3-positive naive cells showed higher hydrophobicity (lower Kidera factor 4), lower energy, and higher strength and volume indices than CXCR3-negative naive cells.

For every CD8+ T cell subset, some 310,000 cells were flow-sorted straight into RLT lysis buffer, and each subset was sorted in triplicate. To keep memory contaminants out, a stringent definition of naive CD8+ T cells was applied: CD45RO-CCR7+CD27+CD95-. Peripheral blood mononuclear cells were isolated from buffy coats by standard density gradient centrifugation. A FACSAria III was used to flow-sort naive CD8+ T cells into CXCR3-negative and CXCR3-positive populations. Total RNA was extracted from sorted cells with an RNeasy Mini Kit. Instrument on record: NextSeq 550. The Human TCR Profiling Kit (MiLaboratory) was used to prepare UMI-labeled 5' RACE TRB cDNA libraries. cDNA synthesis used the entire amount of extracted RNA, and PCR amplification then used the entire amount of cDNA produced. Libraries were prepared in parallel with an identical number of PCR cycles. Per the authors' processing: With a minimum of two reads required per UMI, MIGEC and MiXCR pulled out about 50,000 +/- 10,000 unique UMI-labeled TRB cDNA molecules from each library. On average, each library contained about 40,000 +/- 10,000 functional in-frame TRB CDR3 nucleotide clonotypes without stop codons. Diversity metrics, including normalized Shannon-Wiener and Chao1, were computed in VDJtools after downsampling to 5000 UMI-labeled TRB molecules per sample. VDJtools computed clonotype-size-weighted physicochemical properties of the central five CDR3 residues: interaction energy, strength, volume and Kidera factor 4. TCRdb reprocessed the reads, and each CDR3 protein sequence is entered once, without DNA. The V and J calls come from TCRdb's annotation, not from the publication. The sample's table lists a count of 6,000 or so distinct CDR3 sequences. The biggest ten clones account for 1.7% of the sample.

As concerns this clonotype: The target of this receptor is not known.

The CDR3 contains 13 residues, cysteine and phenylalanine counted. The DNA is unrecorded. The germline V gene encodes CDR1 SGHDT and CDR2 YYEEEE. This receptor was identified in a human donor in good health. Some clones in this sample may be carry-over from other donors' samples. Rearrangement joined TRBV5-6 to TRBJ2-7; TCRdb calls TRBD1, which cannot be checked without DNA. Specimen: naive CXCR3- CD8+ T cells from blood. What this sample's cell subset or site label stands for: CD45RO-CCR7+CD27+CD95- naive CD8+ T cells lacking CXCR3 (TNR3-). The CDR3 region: CASSVGTAYEQYF.